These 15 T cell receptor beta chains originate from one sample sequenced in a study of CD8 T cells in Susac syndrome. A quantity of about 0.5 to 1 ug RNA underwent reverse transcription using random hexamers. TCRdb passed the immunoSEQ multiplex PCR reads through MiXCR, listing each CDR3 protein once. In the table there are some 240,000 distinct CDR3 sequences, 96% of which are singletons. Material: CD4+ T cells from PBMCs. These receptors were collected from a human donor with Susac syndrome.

The CDR3 DNA reads as TGTGCCTGGAGTGTACCGGGGGGCGCTCCCTATGGCTACACCTTC. Translation gives CAWSVPGGAPYGYTF. The rearrangement uses TRBV30 and TRBJ1-2, with a possible D match to TRBD1 (6 bases). The CDR3 has 15 amino acids. Germline CDR1 reads GTSNPN; CDR2 reads SVGIG (reference sequence). V was shortened by 0 bases and J by 4 bases, with 15 bases between the two germline ends. The full variable domain, with the rest looked up from reference TRBV30 and TRBJ1-2, is SQTIHQWPATLVQPVGSPLSLECTVEGTSNPNLYWYRQAAGRGLQLLFYSVGIGQISSEVPQNLSASRPQDRQFILSSKKLLLSDSGFYLCAWSVPGGAPYGYTFGSGTRLTVV.

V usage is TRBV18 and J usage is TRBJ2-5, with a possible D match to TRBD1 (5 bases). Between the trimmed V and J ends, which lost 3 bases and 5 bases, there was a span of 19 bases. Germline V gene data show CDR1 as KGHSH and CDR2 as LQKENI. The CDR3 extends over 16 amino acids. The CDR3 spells CASSPTPRQGWETQYF. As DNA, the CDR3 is TGTGCCAGCTCACCTACACCGCGTCAGGGTTGGGAGACCCAGTACTTC.

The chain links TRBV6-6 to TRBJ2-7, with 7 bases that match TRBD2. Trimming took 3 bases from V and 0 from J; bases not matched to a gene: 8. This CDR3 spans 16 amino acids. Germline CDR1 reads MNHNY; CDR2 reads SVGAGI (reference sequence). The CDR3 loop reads CASSYRREDFSYEQYF. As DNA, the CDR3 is TGTGCCAGCAGTTATCGACGGGAGGACTTCTCCTACGAGCAGTACTTC.

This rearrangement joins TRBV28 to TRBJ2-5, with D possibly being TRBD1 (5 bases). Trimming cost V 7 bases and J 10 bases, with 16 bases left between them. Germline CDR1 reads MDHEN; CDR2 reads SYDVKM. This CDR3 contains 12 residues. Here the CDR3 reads CASNSYTGHQYF. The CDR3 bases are TGTGCCAGCAATAGCTACACAGGCCACCAGTACTTC.

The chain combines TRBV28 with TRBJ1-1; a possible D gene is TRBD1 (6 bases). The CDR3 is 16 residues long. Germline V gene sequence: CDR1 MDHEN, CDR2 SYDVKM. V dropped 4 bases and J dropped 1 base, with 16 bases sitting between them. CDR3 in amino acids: CASSSQLRQENTEAFF. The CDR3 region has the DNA TGTGCCAGCAGTTCCCAGCTTAGACAGGAGAACACTGAAGCTTTCTTT.

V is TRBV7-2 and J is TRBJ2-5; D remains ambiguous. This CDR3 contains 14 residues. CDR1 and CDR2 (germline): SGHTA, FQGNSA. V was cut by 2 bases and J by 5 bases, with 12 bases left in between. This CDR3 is CASSLLWVRETQYF. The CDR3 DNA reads TGTGCCAGCAGCTTATTATGGGTTCGGGAGACCCAGTACTTC.

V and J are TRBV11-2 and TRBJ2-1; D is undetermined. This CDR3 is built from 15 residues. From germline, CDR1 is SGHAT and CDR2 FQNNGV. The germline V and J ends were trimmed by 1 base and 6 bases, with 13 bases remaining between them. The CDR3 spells CASSLATPFPNEQFF. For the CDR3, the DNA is TGTGCCAGCAGCTTAGCGACCCCCTTTCCCAATGAGCAGTTCTTC.

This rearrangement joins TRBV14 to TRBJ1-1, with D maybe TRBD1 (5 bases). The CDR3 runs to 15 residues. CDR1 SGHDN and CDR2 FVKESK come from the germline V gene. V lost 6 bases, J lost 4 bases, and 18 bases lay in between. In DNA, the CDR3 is TGTGCCAGCAGAAAGAACTGGGGGGGTTCCACTGAAGCTTTCTTT. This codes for CASRKNWGGSTEAFF.

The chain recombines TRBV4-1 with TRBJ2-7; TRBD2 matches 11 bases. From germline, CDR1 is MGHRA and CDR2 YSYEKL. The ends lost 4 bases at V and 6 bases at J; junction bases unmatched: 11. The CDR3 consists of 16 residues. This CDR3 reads CASSRGLAGGFGEQYF. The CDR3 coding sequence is TGCGCCAGCAGCCGCGGATTAGCGGGAGGGTTTGGCGAGCAGTACTTC.

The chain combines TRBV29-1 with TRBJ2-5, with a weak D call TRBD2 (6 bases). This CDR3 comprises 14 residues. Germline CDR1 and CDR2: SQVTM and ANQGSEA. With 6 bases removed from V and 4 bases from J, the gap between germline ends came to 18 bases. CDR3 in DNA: TGCAGCGTCGCGATACTAGCAGGCGGAGAGACCCAGTACTTC. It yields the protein CSVAILAGGETQYF. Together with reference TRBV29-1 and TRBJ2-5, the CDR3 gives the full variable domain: SAVISQKPSRDICQRGTSLTIQCQVDSQVTMMFWYRQQPGQSLTLIATANQGSEATYESGFVIDKFPISRPNLTFSTLTVSNMSPEDSSIYLCSVAILAGGETQYFGPGTRLLVL.

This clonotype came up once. CDR3 nucleotides: TGTGCCAGCAGCCCAGGGACTAGCGGGTTCCATGAGCAGTTCTTC. It yields the protein CASSPGTSGFHEQFF. The chain recombines TRBV6-5 with TRBJ2-1; 12 bases are a match to TRBD2. The CDR3 has 15 residues. Germline V CDR1 and CDR2: MNHEY, SVGAGI. V lost 6 bases to trimming and J lost 8 bases; unmatched junction nucleotides: 8.

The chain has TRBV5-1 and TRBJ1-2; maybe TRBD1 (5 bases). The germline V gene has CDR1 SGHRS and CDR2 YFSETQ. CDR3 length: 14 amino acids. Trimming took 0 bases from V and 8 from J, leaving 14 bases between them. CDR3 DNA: TGCGCCAGCAGCTTGGAGTTTGGGGGGGACGGCTACACCTTC. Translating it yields CASSLEFGGDGYTF.

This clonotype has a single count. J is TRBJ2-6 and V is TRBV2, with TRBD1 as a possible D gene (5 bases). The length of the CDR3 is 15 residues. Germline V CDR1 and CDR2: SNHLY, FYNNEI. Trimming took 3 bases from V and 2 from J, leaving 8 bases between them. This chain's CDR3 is CASSEGRAGANVLTF. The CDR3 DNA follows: TGTGCCAGCAGTGAGGGCAGGGCTGGGGCCAACGTCCTGACTTTC. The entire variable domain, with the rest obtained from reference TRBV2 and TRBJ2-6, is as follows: EPEVTQTPSHQVTQMGQEVILRCVPISNHLYFYWYRQILGQKVEFLVSFYNNEISEKSEIFDDQFSVERPDGSNFTLKIRSTKLEDSAMYFCASSEGRAGANVLTFGAGSRLTVL.

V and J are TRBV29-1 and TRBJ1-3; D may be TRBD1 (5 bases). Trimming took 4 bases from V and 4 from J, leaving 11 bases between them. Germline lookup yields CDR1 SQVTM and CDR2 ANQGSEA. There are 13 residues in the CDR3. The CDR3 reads CSVVRDLGNTIYF. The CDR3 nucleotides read TGCAGCGTTGTGCGGGACTTGGGAAACACCATATATTTT.

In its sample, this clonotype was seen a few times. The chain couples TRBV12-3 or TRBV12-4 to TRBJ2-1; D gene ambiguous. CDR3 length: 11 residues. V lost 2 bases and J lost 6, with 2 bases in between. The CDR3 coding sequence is TGTGCCAGCAGTTTATTCAATGAGCAGTTCTTC. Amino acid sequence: CASSLFNEQFF.